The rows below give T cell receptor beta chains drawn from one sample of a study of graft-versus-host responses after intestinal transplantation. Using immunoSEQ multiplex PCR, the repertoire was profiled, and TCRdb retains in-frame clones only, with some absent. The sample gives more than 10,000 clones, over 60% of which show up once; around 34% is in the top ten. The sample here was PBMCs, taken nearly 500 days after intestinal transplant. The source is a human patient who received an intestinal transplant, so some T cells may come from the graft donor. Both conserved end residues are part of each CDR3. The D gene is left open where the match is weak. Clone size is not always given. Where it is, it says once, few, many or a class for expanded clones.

CASSFTSGANVLTF	TGTGCCAGCAGCTTTACCTCTGGGGCCAACGTCCTGACTTTC	TRBV7-2	TRBJ2-6	NA	NA
CASSYISLGEQFF	TGTGCCAGCAGTTACATATCCCTCGGTGAGCAGTTCTTC	TRBV6-6	TRBJ2-1	NA	once
CASSLYSGNTIYF	TGTGCCAGCAGTCTTTACTCTGGAAACACCATATATTTT	TRBV28	TRBJ1-3	NA	NA
CASSITGRSEQYF	TGTGCCAGCTCAATTACAGGGCGTAGCGAGCAGTACTTC	TRBV18	TRBJ2-7	NA	NA
CASGTPEAFF	TGTGCCAGCGGAACACCTGAAGCTTTCTTT	TRBV6-5	TRBJ1-1	NA	NA
CASSLKSRFYEQYF	TGTGCCAGCAGCTTAAAGTCCAGGTTCTACGAGCAGTACTTC	TRBV7-3	TRBJ2-7	NA	once
CSARDRETQYF	TGCAGTGCTAGGGACAGGGAGACCCAGTACTTC	TRBV20-1	TRBJ2-5	TRBD1	NA
CASSTRTGNQPQHF	TGTGCCAGTAGTACTAGGACAGGGAATCAGCCCCAGCATTTT	TRBV19	TRBJ1-5	TRBD1	NA
CASSLVTAPTQYF	TGTGCCAGCAGCTTAGTAACAGCTCCGACCCAGTACTTC	TRBV11-2	TRBJ2-5	NA	NA
CASSLRQGENTIYF	TGCGCCAGCAGTCTTCGACAGGGTGAAAACACCATATATTTT	TRBV5-1	TRBJ1-3	TRBD1	NA
CASRTGGAGTEAFF	TGTGCCAGCAGGACAGGGGGCGCGGGCACTGAAGCTTTCTTT	TRBV2	TRBJ1-1	TRBD1	NA
CASKGNTGELFF	TGTGCCAGCAAAGGAAACACCGGGGAGCTGTTTTTT	TRBV6-6	TRBJ2-2	NA	NA
CASSIAAGTPEAFF	TGTGCCAGTAGTATTGCAGCCGGGACACCTGAAGCTTTCTTT	TRBV19	TRBJ1-1	NA	NA
CAWSDGLAQETQYF	TGTGCCTGGAGTGATGGACTAGCGCAAGAGACCCAGTACTTC	TRBV30	TRBJ2-5	TRBD2	few
CASRLAGGFYNEQFF	TGTGCCAGCAGACTAGCGGGAGGGTTTTACAATGAGCAGTTCTTC	TRBV6-5	TRBJ2-1	TRBD2	NA
CASSPPLGFLLSGNTIYF	TGTGCCAGCAGTCCTCCTCTCGGATTCTTACTCTCTGGAAACACCATATATTTT	TRBV28	TRBJ1-3	NA	NA
CASSTRDRVNYNEQFF	TGTGCCAGCAGCACCCGGGACAGGGTTAACTACAATGAGCAGTTCTTC	TRBV9	TRBJ2-1	TRBD1	NA
CASSPPPQYF	TGTGCCAGCAGTCCCCCGCCCCAGTACTTC	TRBV6-6	TRBJ2-5	NA	NA
CASSFVPERTMNTEAFF	TGTGCCAGCAGCTTTGTCCCGGAGAGAACCATGAACACTGAAGCTTTCTTT	TRBV11-2	TRBJ1-1	NA	once
CASSQDGQAEETQYF	TGTGCCAGCAGCCAAGACGGACAGGCAGAAGAGACCCAGTACTTC	TRBV4-2	TRBJ2-5	TRBD1	NA
CALSRLYGYTF	TGTGCCCTTTCGCGGCTCTATGGCTACACCTTC	TRBV2	TRBJ1-2	NA	NA
CASSIDRLAPYNEQFF	TGTGCCAGTAGTATAGATCGGCTAGCCCCCTACAATGAGCAGTTCTTC	TRBV19	TRBJ2-1	NA	NA
CASSYSNDLGYTF	TGTGCCAGCAGTTACTCGAACGATCTAGGCTACACCTTC	TRBV6-5	TRBJ1-2	NA	few
CASSYRVETEAFF	TGTGCCAGCAGTTACAGGGTCGAGACTGAAGCTTTCTTT	TRBV6-5	TRBJ1-1	NA	once
CASRFQGGSSYEQYF	TGTGCCAGCAGATTCCAGGGTGGGAGCTCCTACGAGCAGTACTTC	TRBV2	TRBJ2-7	NA	NA
CASSKRLTKGAGDYEQYF	TGTGCCAGCAGCAAACGACTCACAAAAGGGGCCGGAGACTACGAGCAGTACTTC	TRBV21-1	TRBJ2-7	NA	few
CASSYPPAGYNEQFF	TGTGCCAGCTCCTACCCTCCGGCCGGATACAATGAGCAGTTCTTC	TRBV6-1	TRBJ2-1	NA	NA
CASSLGPIPSSETQYF	TGCGCCAGCAGCTTGGGTCCGATACCCTCGAGCGAGACCCAGTACTTC	TRBV5-1	TRBJ2-5	NA	NA
CASGVGDNYGYTF	TGTGCTAGTGGTGTAGGGGATAACTATGGCTACACCTTC	TRBV12-5	TRBJ1-2	NA	few
CASREGTGANYGYTF	TGTGCCAGCAGGGAGGGGACAGGGGCTAACTATGGCTACACCTTC	TRBV28	TRBJ1-2	TRBD1	NA
CASSLAGVRGEQYF	TGTGCCAGCAGCTTAGCGGGAGTTAGGGGCGAGCAGTACTTC	TRBV5-6	TRBJ2-7	TRBD2	NA
CASRGTNRAYGYTF	TGTGCCAGCAGGGGGACCAACAGGGCCTATGGCTACACCTTC	TRBV2	TRBJ1-2	NA	NA